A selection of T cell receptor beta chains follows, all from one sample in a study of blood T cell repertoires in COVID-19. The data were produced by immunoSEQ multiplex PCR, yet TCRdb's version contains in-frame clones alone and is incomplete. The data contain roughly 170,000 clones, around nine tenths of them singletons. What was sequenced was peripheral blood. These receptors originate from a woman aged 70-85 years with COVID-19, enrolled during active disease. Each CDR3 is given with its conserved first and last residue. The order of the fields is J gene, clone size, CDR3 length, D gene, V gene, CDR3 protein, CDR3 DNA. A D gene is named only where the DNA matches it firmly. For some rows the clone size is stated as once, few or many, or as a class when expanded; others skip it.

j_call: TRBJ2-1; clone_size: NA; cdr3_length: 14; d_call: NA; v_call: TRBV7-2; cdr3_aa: CASSLAAGANEQFF; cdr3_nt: TGTGCCAGCAGCTTAGCTGCAGGGGCCAATGAGCAGTTCTTC
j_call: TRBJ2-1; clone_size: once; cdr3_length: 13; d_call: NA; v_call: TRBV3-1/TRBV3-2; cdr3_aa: CASSLGLKAGQFF; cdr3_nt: TGTGCCAGCAGCCTGGGACTTAAAGCTGGGCAGTTCTTC
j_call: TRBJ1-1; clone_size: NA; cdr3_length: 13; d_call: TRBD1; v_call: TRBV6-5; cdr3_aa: CASSTRTGFEAFF; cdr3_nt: TGTGCCAGCAGTACCCGGACAGGATTTGAAGCTTTCTTT
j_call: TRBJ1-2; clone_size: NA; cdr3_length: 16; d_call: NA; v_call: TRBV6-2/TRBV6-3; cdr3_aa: CASSYSGQAIIYGYTF; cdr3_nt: TGTGCCAGCAGTTACTCGGGACAAGCGATAATTTATGGCTACACCTTC
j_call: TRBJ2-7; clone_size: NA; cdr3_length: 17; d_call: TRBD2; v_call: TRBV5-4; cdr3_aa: CASTLVARSGFPYEQYF; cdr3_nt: TGTGCCAGCACCTTAGTCGCCCGTAGCGGGTTTCCCTACGAGCAGTACTTC
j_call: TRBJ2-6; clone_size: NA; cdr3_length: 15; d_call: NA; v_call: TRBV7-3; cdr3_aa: CASSGLASGANVLTF; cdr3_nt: TGTGCCAGCAGCGGACTTGCCTCTGGGGCCAACGTCCTGACTTTC
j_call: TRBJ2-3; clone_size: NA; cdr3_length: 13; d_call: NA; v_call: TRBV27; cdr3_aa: CASRQSSTDTQYF; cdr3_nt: TGTGCCAGCCGACAATCTAGCACAGATACGCAGTATTTT
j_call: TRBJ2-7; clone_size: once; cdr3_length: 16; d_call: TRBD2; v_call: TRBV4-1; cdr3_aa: CASSREGSGRKYEQYF; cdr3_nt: TGCGCCAGCAGCCGTGAGGGTAGCGGGAGAAAGTACGAGCAGTACTTC
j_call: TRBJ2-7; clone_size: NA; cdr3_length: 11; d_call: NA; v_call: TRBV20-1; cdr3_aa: CSARSGYEQYF; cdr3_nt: TGCAGTGCTAGATCGGGTTACGAGCAGTACTTC
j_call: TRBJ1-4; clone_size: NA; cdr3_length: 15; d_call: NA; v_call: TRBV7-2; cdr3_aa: CASSPMISGGEKLFF; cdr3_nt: TGTGCCAGCAGCCCGATGATCTCCGGGGGTGAAAAACTGTTTTTT
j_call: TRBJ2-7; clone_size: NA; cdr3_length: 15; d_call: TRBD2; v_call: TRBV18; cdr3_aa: CASSPGTSGVEEQYF; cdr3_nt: TGTGCCAGCTCACCTGGGACTAGCGGGGTCGAGGAGCAGTACTTC
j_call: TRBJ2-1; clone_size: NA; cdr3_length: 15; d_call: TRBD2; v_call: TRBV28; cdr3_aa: CASSLTSGSFNEQFF; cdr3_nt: TGTGCCAGCAGTTTGACTAGCGGGAGTTTCAATGAGCAGTTCTTC
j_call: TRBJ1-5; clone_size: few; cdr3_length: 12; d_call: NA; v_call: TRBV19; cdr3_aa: CASSIREQPQHF; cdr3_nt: TGTGCCAGTAGTATTAGAGAACAGCCCCAGCATTTT
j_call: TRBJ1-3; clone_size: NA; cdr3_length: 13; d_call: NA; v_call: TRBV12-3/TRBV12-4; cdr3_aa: CASSNRVGNTIYF; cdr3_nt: TGTGCCAGCAGCAACAGGGTTGGAAACACCATATATTTT
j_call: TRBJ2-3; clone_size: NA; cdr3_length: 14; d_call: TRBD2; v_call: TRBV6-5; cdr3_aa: CASSLREGLGTQYF; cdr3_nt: TGTGCCAGCAGTCTCCGGGAGGGCCTAGGTACGCAGTATTTT
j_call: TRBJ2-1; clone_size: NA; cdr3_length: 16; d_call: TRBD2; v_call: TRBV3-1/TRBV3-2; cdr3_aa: CASSQRLAGMDNEQFF; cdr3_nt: TGTGCCAGCAGCCAGCGACTAGCGGGAATGGACAATGAGCAGTTCTTC
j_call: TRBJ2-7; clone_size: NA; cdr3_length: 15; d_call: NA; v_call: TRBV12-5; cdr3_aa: CASGFGGSGIYEQYF; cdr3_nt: TGTGCTAGTGGTTTCGGAGGATCTGGCATCTACGAGCAGTACTTC
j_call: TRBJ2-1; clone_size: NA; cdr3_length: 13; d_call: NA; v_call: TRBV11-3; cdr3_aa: CASSLDSGIEQFF; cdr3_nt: TGTGCCAGCAGCTTAGATTCAGGGATTGAGCAGTTCTTC
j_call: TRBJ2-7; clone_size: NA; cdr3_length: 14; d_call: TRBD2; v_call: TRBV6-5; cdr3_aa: CASWERDQSYEQYF; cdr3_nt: TGTGCCAGCTGGGAGCGGGACCAAAGCTACGAGCAGTACTTC
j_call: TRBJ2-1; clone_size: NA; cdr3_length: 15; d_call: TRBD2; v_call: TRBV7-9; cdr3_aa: CASSSGLAAYNEQFF; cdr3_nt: TGTGCCAGCAGCTCCGGACTAGCAGCTTACAATGAGCAGTTCTTC
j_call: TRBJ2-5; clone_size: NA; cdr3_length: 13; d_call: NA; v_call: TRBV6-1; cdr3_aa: CASSEGGERTQYF; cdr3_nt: TGTGCCAGCAGTGAAGGTGGGGAGAGGACCCAGTACTTC
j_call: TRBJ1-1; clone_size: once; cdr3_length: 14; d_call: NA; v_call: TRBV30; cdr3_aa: CAWSREPPDTEAFF; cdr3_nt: TGTGCCTGGAGCCGGGAACCACCGGACACTGAAGCTTTCTTT
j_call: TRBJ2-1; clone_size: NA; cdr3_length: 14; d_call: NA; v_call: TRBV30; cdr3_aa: CAWSPGASYNEQFF; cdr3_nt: TGTGCCTGGAGTCCCGGCGCTAGTTACAATGAGCAGTTCTTC
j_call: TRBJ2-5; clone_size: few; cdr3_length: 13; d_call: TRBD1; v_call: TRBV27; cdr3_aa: CASSFRGRETQYF; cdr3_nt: TGTGCCAGCAGTTTCAGGGGGCGAGAGACCCAGTACTTC
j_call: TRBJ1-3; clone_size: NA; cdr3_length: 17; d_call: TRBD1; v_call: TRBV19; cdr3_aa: CASSTGQGIYSGNTIYF; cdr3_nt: TGTGCCAGTAGTACCGGACAGGGGATATACTCTGGAAACACCATATATTTT
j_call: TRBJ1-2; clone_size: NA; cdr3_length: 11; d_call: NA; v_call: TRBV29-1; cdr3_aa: CSVGEDRGYTF; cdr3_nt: TGCAGCGTTGGGGAGGATCGAGGCTACACCTTC
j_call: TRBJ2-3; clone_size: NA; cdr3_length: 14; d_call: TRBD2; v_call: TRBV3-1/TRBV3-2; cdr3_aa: CASSPTSGTDTQYF; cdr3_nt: TGTGCCAGCAGCCCTACTAGCGGGACAGATACGCAGTATTTT
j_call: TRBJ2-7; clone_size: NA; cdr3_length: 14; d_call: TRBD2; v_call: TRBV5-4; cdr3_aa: CASSPSGRTYEQYF; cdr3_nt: TGTGCCAGCAGCCCTAGCGGGAGAACCTACGAGCAGTACTTC
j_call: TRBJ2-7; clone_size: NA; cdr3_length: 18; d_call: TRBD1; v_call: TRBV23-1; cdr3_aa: CASSHITTGPLPNYEQYF; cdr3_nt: TGCGCCAGCAGTCATATTACGACAGGGCCTCTACCGAACTACGAGCAGTACTTC
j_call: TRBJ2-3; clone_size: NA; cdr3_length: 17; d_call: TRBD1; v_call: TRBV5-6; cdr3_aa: CASSLGPAGGLTDTQYF; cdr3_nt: TGTGCCAGCAGCTTAGGACCGGCAGGGGGCTTAACAGATACGCAGTATTTT
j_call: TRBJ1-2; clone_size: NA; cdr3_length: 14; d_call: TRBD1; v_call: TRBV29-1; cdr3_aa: CSARDRGSNYGYTF; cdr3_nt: TGCAGCGCTCGTGACAGGGGGAGTAACTATGGCTACACCTTC
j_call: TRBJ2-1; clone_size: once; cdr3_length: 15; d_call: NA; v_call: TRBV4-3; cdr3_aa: CASSQGRSSYNEQFF; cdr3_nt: TGCGCCAGCAGCCAAGGGAGGAGCTCCTACAATGAGCAGTTCTTC
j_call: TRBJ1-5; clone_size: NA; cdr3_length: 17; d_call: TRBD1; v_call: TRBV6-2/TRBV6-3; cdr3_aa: CASSYPLKGADNQPQHF; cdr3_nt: TGTGCCAGCAGTTACCCCTTAAAGGGGGCCGACAATCAGCCCCAGCATTTT
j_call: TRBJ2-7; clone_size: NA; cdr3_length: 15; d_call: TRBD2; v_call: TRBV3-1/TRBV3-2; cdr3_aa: CASSQVAGGGNEQYF; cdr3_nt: TGTGCCAGCAGCCAAGTAGCGGGAGGTGGAAACGAGCAGTACTTC
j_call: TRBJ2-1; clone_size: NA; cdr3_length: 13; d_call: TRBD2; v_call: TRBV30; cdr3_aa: CAWITGGPNEQFF; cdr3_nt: TGTGCCTGGATCACGGGGGGTCCGAATGAGCAGTTCTTC
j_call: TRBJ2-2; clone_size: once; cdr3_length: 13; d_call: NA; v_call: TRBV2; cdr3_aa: CASSVGQPGELFF; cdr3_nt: TGTGCCAGCAGTGTGGGGCAGCCCGGGGAGCTGTTTTTT
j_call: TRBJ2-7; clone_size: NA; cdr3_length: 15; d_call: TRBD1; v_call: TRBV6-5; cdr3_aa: CASRETGTASYEQYF; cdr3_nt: TGTGCCAGCAGGGAGACCGGGACAGCCTCCTACGAGCAGTACTTC
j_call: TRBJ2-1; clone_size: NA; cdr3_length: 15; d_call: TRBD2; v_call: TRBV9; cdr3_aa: CASSVDGTSYYEQFF; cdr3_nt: TGTGCCAGCAGCGTAGACGGGACTAGTTACTATGAGCAGTTCTTC
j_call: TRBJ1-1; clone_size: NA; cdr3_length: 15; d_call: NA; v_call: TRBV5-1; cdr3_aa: CASSLFGGWGTEAFF; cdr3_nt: TGCGCCAGCAGCTTGTTCGGGGGATGGGGCACTGAAGCTTTCTTT
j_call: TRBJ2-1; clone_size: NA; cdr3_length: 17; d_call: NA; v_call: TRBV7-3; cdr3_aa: CASSQRRGGGKYNEQFF; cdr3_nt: TGTGCCAGCAGCCAAAGACGGGGAGGGGGAAAATACAATGAGCAGTTCTTC
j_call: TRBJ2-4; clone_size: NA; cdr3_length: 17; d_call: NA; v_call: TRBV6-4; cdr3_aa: CASSDLRGFRDKNIQYF; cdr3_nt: TGTGCCAGCAGTGATCTCCGAGGGTTTCGGGACAAAAACATTCAGTACTTC